This T cell receptor (beta chain) was recovered during a study of blood T cells in healthy people across ages. Findings of the study overall: Among long-lived donors, naive CD4+ cells were more numerous and diversity higher than in aged donors.

All donors came from Russia, were Caucasian and healthy, and spanned ages roughly 6 to 95. Peripheral blood was drawn, around 9.4 milliliters per donor. Total RNA was isolated from each sample in quantities of at least 6 micrograms. Looked up from germline, CDR1 is SQVTM and CDR2 is ANQGSEA. The germline V and J ends were trimmed by 6 bases and 3 bases, with 18 bases remaining between them. This CDR3 contains 14 residues. A second PCR of about 6 to 11 cycles used a sample-barcoded 5' primer and a J-beta primer mix. From the 5' RACE reads, TCRdb called clonotypes with MiXCR, one entry per CDR3 protein. This table has over 1,200,000 distinct CDR3 sequences, 59% appearing once. On this clonotype itself: Its specificity is not known.

This receptor was identified in a man aged 18 to 29 in good health. The V and J genes are TRBV29-1 and TRBJ2-7; D is tentatively TRBD1 or TRBD2 (6 bases each). The specimen was blood. CDR3: CSVAGHALHYEQYF. In DNA, the CDR3 is TGCAGCGTCGCGGGACACGCTCTCCACTACGAGCAGTACTTC.